Sequencing of this T cell receptor beta chain was carried out in a study of cytomegalovirus exposure and HLA in healthy donors. PCR was performed using 60 Vbeta and 13 Jbeta primers. Method: immunoSEQ multiplex PCR; TCRdb's copy keeps in-frame clones and lacks some. The sample has 150,000 to 200,000 clones; around 77% are singletons. This TCR derives from a woman in her 30s in good health and CMV-seropositive. The sequencing sample was made of PBMCs.

CDR3 nucleotides: TGTGCCAGCAGCATCTGGGGCTTAAAAGAGACCCAGTACTTC. Translating gives CASSIWGLKETQYF. V usage is TRBV5-4 and J usage is TRBJ2-5, with a weak D call TRBD1 (5 bases). The germline gives CDR1 SGHNT, CDR2 YYREEE (reference sequence). This CDR3 has 14 residues. V shed 4 bases and J shed 3 bases, with 13 bases lying between them.